This T cell receptor (beta chain) was captured in a study of molecular identifiers for immune sequencing clone quantification. This clonotype was seen repeatedly, ten times or more. The target antigen is unknown. MiXCR was run by TCRdb on the PCR reads, yielding one entry per CDR3 protein. The data show under 350,000 distinct CDR3 sequences, with roughly 23% seen just once and 0.65% to 0.75% held by the top ten. Naive CD8 T cells were sorted, and the gate applied was CD8+CD4-CCR7+CD45RA+. CDR1 SGHVS and CDR2 FNYEAQ come from the germline V gene. The ends lost 5 bases at V and 0 bases at J; junction bases unmatched: 3. The CDR3 sequence is 15 residues long. Study findings and constraints: Spike-in Jurkat TCR RNA from a single cell reportedly registered among about a million naive cells.

The rearrangement links TRBV7-6 to TRBJ2-1; TRBD1 aligns across 8 bases. The source material was naive CD8+ T cells from blood, with Jurkat cell RNA spiked in. Subset here: FACS-sorted CD8+CD4-CCR7+CD45RA+ naive T cells. The clonotype comes from a human donor in good health. Some libraries in this study had Jurkat cell RNA spiked in. The CDR3 DNA follows: TGTGCCAGCAGCCGGGACAGGAGCTCCTACAATGAGCAGTTCTTC. Translating it yields CASSRDRSSYNEQFF.